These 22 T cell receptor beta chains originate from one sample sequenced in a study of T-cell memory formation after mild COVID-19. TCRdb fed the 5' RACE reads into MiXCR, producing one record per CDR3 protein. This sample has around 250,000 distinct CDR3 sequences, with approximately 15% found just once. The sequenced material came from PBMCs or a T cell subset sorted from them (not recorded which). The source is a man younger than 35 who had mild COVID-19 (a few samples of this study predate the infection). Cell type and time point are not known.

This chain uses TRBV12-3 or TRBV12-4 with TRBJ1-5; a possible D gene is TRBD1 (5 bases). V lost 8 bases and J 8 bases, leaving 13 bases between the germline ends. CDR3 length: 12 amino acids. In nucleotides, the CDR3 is TGTGCCAGCGGTATGTCGGGGGAGCCCCAGCATTTT. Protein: CASGMSGEPQHF.

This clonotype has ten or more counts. This CDR3 is CASSLGQISGNTIYF. Written as DNA, the CDR3 is TGCGCCAGCAGCCTGGGACAAATCTCTGGAAACACCATATATTTT. The chain recombines TRBV5-1 with TRBJ1-3; D is perhaps TRBD1 (6 bases). The CDR3 is 15 amino acids. Looked up from germline, CDR1 is SGHRS and CDR2 is YFSETQ. With 4 bases removed from V and 0 bases from J, the gap between germline ends came to 11 bases.

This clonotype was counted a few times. The CDR3 loop is CASSWGTVNTEAFF. The CDR3 DNA is TGTGCCAGCAGCTGGGGGACAGTGAACACTGAAGCTTTCTTT. This chain connects TRBV7-2 to TRBJ1-1; TRBD1 matches at 7 bases. Per the germline V gene, CDR1 is SGHTA and CDR2 is FQGNSA. The CDR3 has 14 amino acids. With 4 bases clipped from V and 0 bases from J, the junction kept 2 bases outside the gene matches. The full variable domain, completed using reference TRBV7-2 and TRBJ1-1, is GAGVSQSPSNKVTEKGKDVELRCDPISGHTALYWYRQSLGQGLEFLIYFQGNSAPDKSGLPSDRFSAERTGGSVSTLTIQRTQQEDSAVYLCASSWGTVNTEAFFGQGTRLTVV.

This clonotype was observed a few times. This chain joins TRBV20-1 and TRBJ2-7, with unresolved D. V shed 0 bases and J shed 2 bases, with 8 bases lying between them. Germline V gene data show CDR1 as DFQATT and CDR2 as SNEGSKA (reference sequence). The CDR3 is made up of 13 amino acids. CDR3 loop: CSARDWGTYEQYF. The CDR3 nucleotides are TGCAGTGCTAGAGATTGGGGAACCTACGAGCAGTACTTC.

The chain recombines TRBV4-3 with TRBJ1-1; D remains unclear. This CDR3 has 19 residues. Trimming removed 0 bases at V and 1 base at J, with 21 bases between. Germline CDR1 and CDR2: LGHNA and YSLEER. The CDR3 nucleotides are TGCGCCAGCAGCCAAGATATCGGGAATTGGGGTCGGTCGAACACTGAAGCTTTCTTT. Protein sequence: CASSQDIGNWGRSNTEAFF.

Here the CDR3 reads CASSQGFQSGEQFF. The CDR3 DNA follows: TGTGCCAGCAGCCAGGGATTCCAATCTGGTGAGCAGTTCTTC. The chain joins TRBV7-2 to TRBJ2-1, with D maybe TRBD1 (5 bases). CDR1 is SGHTA, CDR2 FQGNSA, per germline. V lost 5 bases and J 9 bases, leaving 17 bases between the germline ends. The CDR3 totals 14 residues.

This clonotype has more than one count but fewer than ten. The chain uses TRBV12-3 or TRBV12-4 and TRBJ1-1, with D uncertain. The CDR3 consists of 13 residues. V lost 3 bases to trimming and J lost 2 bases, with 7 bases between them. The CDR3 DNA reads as TGTGCCAGCAGTTTGAAGGCTAACACTGAAGCTTTCTTT. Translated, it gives CASSLKANTEAFF.

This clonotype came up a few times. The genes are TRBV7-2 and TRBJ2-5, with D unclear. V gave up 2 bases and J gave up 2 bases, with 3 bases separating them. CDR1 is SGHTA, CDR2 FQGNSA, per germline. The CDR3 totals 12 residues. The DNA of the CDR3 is TGTGCCAGCAGCTTAAAACAAGAGACCCAGTACTTC. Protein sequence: CASSLKQETQYF.

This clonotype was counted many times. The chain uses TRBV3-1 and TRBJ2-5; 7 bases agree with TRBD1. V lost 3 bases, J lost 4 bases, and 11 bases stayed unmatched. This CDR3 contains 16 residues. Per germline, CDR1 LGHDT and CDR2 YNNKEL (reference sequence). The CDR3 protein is CASSQGLTGRAETQYF. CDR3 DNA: TGTGCCAGCAGCCAGGGCCTGACAGGGCGCGCAGAGACCCAGTACTTC.

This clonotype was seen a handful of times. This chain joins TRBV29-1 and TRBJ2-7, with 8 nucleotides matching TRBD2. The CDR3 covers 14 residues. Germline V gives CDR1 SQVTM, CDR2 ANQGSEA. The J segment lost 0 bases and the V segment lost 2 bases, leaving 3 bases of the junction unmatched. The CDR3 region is CSVESGGSSYEQYF. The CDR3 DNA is TGCAGCGTTGAAAGCGGGGGCAGCTCCTACGAGCAGTACTTC.

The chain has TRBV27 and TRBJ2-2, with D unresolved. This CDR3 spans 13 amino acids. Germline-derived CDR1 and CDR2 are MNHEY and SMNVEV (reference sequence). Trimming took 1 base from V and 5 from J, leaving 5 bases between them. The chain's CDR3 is CASSLFPTGELFF. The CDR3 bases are TGTGCCAGCAGTTTATTCCCTACCGGGGAGCTGTTTTTT.

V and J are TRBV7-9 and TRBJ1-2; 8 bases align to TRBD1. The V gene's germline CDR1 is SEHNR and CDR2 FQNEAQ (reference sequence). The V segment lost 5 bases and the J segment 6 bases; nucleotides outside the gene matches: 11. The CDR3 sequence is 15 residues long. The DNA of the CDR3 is TGTGCCAGCAGCCCCTGGGACAGGTTATTGAATGGCTACACCTTC. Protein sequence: CASSPWDRLLNGYTF. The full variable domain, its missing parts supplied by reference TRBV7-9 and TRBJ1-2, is DTGVSQNPRHKITKRGQNVTFRCDPISEHNRLYWYRQTLGQGPEFLTYFQNEAQLEKSRLLSDRFSAERPKGSFSTLEIQRTEQGDSAMYLCASSPWDRLLNGYTFGSGTRLTVV.

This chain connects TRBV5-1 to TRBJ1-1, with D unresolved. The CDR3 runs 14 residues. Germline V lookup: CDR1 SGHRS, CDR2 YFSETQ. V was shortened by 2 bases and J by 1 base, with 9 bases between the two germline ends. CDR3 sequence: CASSFAGSNTEAFF. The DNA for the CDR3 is TGCGCCAGCAGCTTCGCAGGTTCGAACACTGAAGCTTTCTTT.

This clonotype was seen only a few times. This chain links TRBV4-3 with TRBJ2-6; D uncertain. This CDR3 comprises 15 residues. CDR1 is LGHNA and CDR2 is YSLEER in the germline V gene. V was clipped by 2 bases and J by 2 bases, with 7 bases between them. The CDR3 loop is CASSQPGTGANVLTF. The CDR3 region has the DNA TGCGCCAGCAGCCAACCGGGTACTGGGGCCAACGTCCTGACTTTC.

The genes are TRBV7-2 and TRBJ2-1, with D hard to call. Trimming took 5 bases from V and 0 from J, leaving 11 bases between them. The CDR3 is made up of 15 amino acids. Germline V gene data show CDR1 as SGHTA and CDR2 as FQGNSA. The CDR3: CASSPPTASYNEQFF. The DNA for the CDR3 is TGTGCCAGCAGCCCCCCGACTGCCTCCTACAATGAGCAGTTCTTC.

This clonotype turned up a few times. CDR3 loop: CSARFRGDPSYEQYF. The CDR3 DNA sequence: TGCAGTGCTAGATTTCGGGGAGATCCCTCCTACGAGCAGTACTTC. This chain uses TRBV20-1 with TRBJ2-7; D perhaps matches TRBD2 (5 bases). Germline CDR1 DFQATT, CDR2 SNEGSKA (reference sequence). The length of the CDR3 is 15 residues. Trimming removed 2 bases from V and 0 bases from J, with 14 bases in between.

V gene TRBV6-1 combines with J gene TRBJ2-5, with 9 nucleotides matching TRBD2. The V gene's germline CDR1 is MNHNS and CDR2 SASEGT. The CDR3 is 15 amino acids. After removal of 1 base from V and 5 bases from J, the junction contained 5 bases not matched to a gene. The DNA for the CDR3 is TGTGCCAGCAGTGAAGTTTGGACTAGCGTTGAGACCCAGTACTTC. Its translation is CASSEVWTSVETQYF.

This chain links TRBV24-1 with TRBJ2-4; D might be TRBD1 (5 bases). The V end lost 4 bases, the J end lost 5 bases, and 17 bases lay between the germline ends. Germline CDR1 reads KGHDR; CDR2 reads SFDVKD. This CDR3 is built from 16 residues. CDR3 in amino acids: CATSDPRGGAENIQYF. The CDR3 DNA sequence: TGTGCCACCAGTGACCCCCGAGGTGGGGCCGAAAACATTCAGTACTTC.

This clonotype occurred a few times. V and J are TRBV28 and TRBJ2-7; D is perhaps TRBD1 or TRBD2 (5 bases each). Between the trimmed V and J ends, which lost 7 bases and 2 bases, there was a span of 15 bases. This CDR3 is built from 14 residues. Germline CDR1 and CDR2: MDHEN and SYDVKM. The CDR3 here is CASTIGTLAYEQYF. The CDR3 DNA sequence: TGTGCCAGCACCATCGGGACGTTAGCCTACGAGCAGTACTTC.

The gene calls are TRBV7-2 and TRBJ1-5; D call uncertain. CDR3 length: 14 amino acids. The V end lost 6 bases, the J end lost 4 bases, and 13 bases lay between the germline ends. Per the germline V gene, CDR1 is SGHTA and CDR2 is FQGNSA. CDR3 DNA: TGTGCCAGCAGTCCTACTCCGGGGAATCAGCCCCAGCATTTT. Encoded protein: CASSPTPGNQPQHF.

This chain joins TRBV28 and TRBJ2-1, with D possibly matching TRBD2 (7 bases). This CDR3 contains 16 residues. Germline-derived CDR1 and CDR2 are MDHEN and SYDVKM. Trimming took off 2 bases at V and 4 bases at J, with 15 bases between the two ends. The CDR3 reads CASSLIPGGSYNEQFF. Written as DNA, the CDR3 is TGTGCCAGCAGTTTAATACCGGGGGGCTCGTACAATGAGCAGTTCTTC. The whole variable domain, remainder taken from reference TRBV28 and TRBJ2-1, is DVKVTQSSRYLVKRTGEKVFLECVQDMDHENMFWYRQDPGLGLRLIYFSYDVKMKEKGDIPEGYSVSREKKERFSLILESASTNQTSMYLCASSLIPGGSYNEQFFGPGTRLTVL.

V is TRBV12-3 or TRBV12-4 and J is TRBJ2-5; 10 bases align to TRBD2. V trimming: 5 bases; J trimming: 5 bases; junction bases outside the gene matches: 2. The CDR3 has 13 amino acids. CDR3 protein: CASSGSGGETQYF. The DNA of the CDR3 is TGTGCCAGCAGTGGTAGCGGGGGGGAGACCCAGTACTTC.